This T cell receptor (beta chain) emerged from a study of cytomegalovirus exposure and HLA in healthy donors (dated by TCRdb to the late 2010s). Looking at the study overall: An earlier analysis of some 500 of the donors reported 250 to 350 Gb of sequence data and more than 90 million unique TCR beta sequences from 190 million or so T cells. An early release covering about 600 HLA-typed donors comprised approximately 300 gigabases of sequencing data and tens of millions of unique TCR sequences. Among the roughly 400 genotyped donors, approximately 76% belonged to the genetic ancestry cluster associated with self-reported Caucasian donors. The aim of the study was to test whether cataloging public T cell receptors could identify signatures of past pathogen exposure. The study used immunosequencing to profile the T cell repertoires of under 700 subjects and linked those repertoires to cytomegalovirus serostatus. In addition to the first cohort of several hundred subjects, a separate validation cohort of approximately 110 different subjects was used. High-throughput TCR immunosequencing, statistical association of individual TCRs with disease status, and machine learning were combined to predict cytomegalovirus infection status. A later analysis re-analyzed previously published TCR beta repertoires from approximately 700 donors and added high-resolution HLA genotyping to study TCR occurrence patterns. The later analysis used no new phenotypic data to find candidate immune exposures, relying instead on TCR beta sequences and their occurrence across donors. In an earlier analysis of roughly 580 of the donors, high-throughput TCR beta sequencing was used to judge whether each TCR beta V gene segment behaved as functional or pseudogenic. Donor age, sex, ethnicity and CMV serostatus were compiled alongside the repertoire data. Genome-wide SNP genotypes for about 55% of the 666 donors were used in a later genetic analysis, which treated that subset as a discovery cohort. All discovery cohort repertoires had been generated using a single sequencing platform. HLA typing included class I and class II loci at four-digit resolution. The number of typed donors differed by locus: about 620-630 for A, B, C, DRB1 and DQB1; some 500 for DQA1; fewer than 610 for DPA1; and some 450 for DPB1. Roughly 5 DR-DQ haplotypes were handled as single units for association and clustering, since linkage in the cohort was strong. Among approximately 370 genotyped donors of the cohort, an average of roughly 230,000 unique TCR beta nucleotide sequences was sequenced per donor, of which 15% to 20% were non-productive. Overall results and qualifications from the work: HLA typing was unavailable for some donors at each locus, so association tests used only the typed subset. A few of the identified cytomegalovirus-associated TCR beta chains were confirmed in vitro to be specific for cytomegalovirus antigens. The cohort was sequenced for TCR beta chains only, and without alpha or paired-chain data the features that could be detected were limited. Roughly 17 rarely observed V segments, including chromosome 9 orphons, were excluded from the earlier analysis of several hundred of the donors because counts were too low. While some public TCRs were present in many individuals, most TCR sequences turned up only very rarely across donors. In a later analysis, several top co-occurrence clusters were reported to appear linked to parvovirus B19, influenza, CMV and Epstein-Barr virus. Some IMGT-functional V segments, including TRBV6-2 and TRBV6-3, could not be distinguished by the 87-base-pair reads and were therefore excluded. A later analysis found that TCR association rates varied across HLA loci, with DRB1 alleles showing the most associated TCRs and HLA-C alleles the fewest. The sequencing pipeline was judged likely to have produced a cluster of highly shared sequence variants as a technical artifact. Most CMV-associated TCR beta chains appeared to be HLA-restricted in a later analysis, and the HLA associations seemed to be driven largely by CMV exposure. Roughly uniform sequencing depth across donors was assumed in presence/absence analyses, although this assumption may not hold. Assigning TCR associations to individual alleles was difficult when HLA alleles, especially DR and DQ, strongly co-occurred. V-gene and J-gene trimming of TCR beta chains was associated with a missense DCLRE1C variant in a later genetic analysis, and the association was replicated in an independent cohort. The authors suggested that the approach could potentially be generalized to other disease states and immunological phenotypes. The classifier was reported to diagnose cytomegalovirus status with high specificity and sensitivity in both the original and validation cohorts. In the study, 164 TCR beta chains were listed as associated with cytomegalovirus. In a later analysis, around 17,000 TCR beta sequences were associated with specific HLA alleles at a false discovery rate of 0.05. A further reported finding was that TCR beta sequences accurately predicted the HLA-A and HLA-B alleles for most subjects in the first cohort. In an earlier analysis of about 550 of the donors, most TCR beta V segments were observed in productive rearrangements about 90% or about 30% of the time, broadly matching IMGT annotations. A later genetic analysis reported fewer N-insertions in productive TCRs among donors in an Asian-associated ancestry cluster than the roughly 640-donor mean. Correlated functional status among segregating V segments might be attributable to linkage disequilibrium, but an unknown experimental factor could not be ruled out. For the cohort, immune exposure information was limited to CMV serostatus. Compared with equally common non-associated chains, HLA-associated TCR beta chains in a later analysis were more clonally expanded and had lower generation probabilities.

V has 0 bases trimmed and J has 1 base trimmed; junction bases matching no gene number 5. The CDR3, from cysteine to phenylalanine, totals 16 residues. Only the CDR3 portion is preserved as DNA: 48 bases, with reading frame beginning at the first base. CDR1 and CDR2 (SGHRS, YFSETQ) derive from the germline V gene. Concerning this clone itself: The antigen this receptor binds is unknown. One base away there is no much larger clone; base qualities are not given.

Library preparation employed the immunoSEQ multiplex PCR assay. For the multiplex PCR, a mixture combining 60 forward primers for TCR Vbeta segments and 13 reverse primers for TCR Jbeta segments was used. Amplification of the CDR3 region of rearranged TCR beta genes was performed with a multiplex PCR assay on genomic DNA. On the Illumina HiSeq System, the amplified TCR beta libraries were sequenced as 87-base-pair reads. Turning to the authors' computational methods: In a later analysis, tens of millions of unique TCR beta chains were counted across the roughly 700 repertoires, and about 9.9 million of these chains were shared by at least two donors. Raw reads were error-corrected and collapsed into unique sequences with a nearest-neighbor algorithm that merged closely related sequences to remove PCR and sequencing errors. V, D and J gene segments were assigned by aligning CDR3 sequences to IMGT reference sequences. Each retained sequence needed at least a six-nucleotide match to both a V gene segment and a J gene segment. A rearrangement counted as productive if the CDR3 had no stop codons and remained in frame with V and J, and every other rearrangement counted as non-productive. Following IMGT convention, CDR3 was defined as the stretch from the second conserved V-encoded cysteine to the conserved J-encoded phenylalanine. The earlier analysis of about 590 of the donors excluded sequences that lacked an unambiguous match to a single V gene segment. An earlier analysis of about 590 of the donors classified V segments as functional when productive rearrangements were above 56.7% and as segregating when the standard deviation between donors was above 5%. A statistical classification framework was developed to diagnose cytomegalovirus status using the catalog of TCR beta chain sequences. V and J gene assignment, in a later analysis, came from comparing TCR nucleotide sequences with IMGT/GENE-DB human TR gene sequences. The TCRdist pipeline was used in a later analysis to assign CDR3 sequences and most-parsimonious VDJ recombination scenarios. A later analysis defined each TCR beta chain by its CDR3 amino acid sequence plus V-gene family, and excluded reads lacking a unique V-gene family. A later analysis removed 450 to 600 highly shared, low-generation-probability nucleotide sequences to deal with suspected cross-contamination and a sequencing artifact. In a later analysis, a clonal expansion index for each public chain was calculated from normalized within-repertoire ranks of inferred template counts. A later analysis computed generation probabilities with a VDJ recombination model fitted to out-of-frame rearrangements, and checked the results against IGoR. Hypergeometric tests were used in a later analysis to score TCR-TCR, TCR-HLA and TCR-CMV co-occurrence, with a repertoire-size bias correction applied to the TCR pairs. A later analysis estimated false discovery rates by permuting HLA or CMV assignments 20 times. In a later analysis, co-occurring TCRs were grouped using DBSCAN, and TCRdist sequence similarity was added for clustering within HLA-allele-positive subsets. Repertoires with fewer than 30,000 or more than 120,000 public chains, plus five repertoires with anomalous nucleotide sharing, were excluded from co-occurrence clustering. Drawn from immuneACCESS, this table holds only the in-frame rearrangements with V and J called that TCRdb kept. Clones are partly lost; checked studies trace under half to an unresolved V gene and leave the rest unexplained. V and J calls and clone size are copied from that table; D and trimming were computed from the DNA. For this sample the table gives about 110,000 clones, of which 80% were detected only once. The ten largest clones take up around 3% of the sample.

The cohort comprised approximately 700 healthy bone marrow donors. Cohort members were all nominally healthy when sampled, although unrecorded immune exposures were likely present. The donor was CMV seropositive and belonged to the group of 270 or so seropositive cohort members. Every donor gave a peripheral blood sample, and the peripheral blood mononuclear cells from that sample were used for TCR beta sequencing. Genomic DNA extraction from the blood cell samples was performed with the Qiagen DNeasy Blood Extraction Kit. This clonotype originated in a woman aged 55-69 years in good health and CMV-seropositive. The chain is made from TRBV5-1 and TRBJ2-3; TRBD2 fits 7 bases in the junction. The sequenced sample was PBMCs. The nucleotide sequence is TGCGCCAGCAGCTTGGCAACGAGCGGGGGCACAGATACGCAGTATTTT. Translated, it reads CASSLATSGGTDTQYF.